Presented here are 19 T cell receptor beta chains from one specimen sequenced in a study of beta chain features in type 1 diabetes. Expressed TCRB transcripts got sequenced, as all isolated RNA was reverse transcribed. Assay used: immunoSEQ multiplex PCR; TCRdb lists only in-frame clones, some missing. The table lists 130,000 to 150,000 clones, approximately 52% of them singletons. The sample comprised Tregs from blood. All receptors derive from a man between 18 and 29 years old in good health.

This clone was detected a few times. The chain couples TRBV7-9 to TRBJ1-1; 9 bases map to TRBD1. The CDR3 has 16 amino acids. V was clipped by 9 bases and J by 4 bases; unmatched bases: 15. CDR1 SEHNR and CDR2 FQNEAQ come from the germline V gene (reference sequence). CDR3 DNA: TGTGCCAGTTCTTCCGGGACAGGGCTTATCGGCACTGAAGCTTTCTTT. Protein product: CASSSGTGLIGTEAFF.

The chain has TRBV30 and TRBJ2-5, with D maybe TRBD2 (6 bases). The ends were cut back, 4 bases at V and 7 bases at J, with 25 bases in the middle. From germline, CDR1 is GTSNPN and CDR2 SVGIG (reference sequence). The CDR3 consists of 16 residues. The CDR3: CAWTGSSHGPLGTQYF. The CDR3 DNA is TGTGCCTGGACCGGGAGCTCTCATGGCCCCTTGGGGACCCAGTACTTC.

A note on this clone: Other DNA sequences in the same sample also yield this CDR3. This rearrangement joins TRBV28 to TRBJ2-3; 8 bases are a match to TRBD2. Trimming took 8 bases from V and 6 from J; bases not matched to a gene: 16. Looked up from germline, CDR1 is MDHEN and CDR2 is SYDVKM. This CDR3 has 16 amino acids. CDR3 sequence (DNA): TGTGCCAGCCACCGGCCAGCGGGGGTGATATTGGATACGCAGTATTTT. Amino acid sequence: CASHRPAGVILDTQYF.

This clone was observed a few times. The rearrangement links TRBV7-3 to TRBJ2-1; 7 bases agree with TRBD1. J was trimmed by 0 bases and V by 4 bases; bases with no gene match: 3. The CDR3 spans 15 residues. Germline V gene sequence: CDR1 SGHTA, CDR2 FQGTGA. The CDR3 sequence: CASSSGQTSYNEQFF. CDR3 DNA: TGTGCCAGCAGCTCGGGACAGACCTCCTACAATGAGCAGTTCTTC.

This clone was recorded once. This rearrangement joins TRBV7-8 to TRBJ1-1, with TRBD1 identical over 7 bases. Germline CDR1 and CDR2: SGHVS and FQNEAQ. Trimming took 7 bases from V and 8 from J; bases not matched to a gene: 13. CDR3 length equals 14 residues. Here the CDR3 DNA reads TGTGCCAGCACCCTGACAGGGTGGGGGTTAGAAGCTTTCTTT. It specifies CASTLTGWGLEAFF.

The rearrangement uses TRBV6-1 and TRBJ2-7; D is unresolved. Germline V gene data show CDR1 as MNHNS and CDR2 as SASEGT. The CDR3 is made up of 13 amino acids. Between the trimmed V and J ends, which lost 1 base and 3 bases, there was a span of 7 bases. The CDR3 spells CASSEGPFYEQYF. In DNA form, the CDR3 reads TGTGCCAGCAGTGAAGGGCCCTTCTACGAGCAGTACTTC.

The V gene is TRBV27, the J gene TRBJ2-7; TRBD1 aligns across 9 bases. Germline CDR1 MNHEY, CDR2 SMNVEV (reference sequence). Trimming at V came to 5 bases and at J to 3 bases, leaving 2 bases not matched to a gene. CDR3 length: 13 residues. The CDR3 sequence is CASSPTGGYEQYF. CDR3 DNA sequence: TGTGCCAGCAGTCCGACAGGGGGCTACGAGCAGTACTTC.

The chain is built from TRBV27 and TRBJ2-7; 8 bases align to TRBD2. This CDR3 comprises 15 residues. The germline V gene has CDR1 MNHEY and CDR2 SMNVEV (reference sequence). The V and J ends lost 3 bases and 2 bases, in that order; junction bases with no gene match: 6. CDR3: CASSLSSGAPYEQYF. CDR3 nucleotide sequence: TGTGCCAGCAGTTTGAGTAGCGGGGCCCCCTACGAGCAGTACTTC.

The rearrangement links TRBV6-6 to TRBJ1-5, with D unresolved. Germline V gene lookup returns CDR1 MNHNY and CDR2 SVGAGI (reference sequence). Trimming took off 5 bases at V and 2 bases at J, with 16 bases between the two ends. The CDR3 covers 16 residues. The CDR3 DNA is TGTGCCAGCAGTCTCCCGACTGGGTCGGGCAATCAGCCCCAGCATTTT. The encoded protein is CASSLPTGSGNQPQHF.

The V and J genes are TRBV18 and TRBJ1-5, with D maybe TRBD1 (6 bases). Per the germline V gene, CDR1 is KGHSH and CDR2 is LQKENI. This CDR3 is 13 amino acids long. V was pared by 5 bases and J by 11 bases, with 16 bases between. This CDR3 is CASSGTFGVAQHF. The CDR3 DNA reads TGTGCCAGCTCAGGGACATTCGGGGTGGCCCAGCATTTT.

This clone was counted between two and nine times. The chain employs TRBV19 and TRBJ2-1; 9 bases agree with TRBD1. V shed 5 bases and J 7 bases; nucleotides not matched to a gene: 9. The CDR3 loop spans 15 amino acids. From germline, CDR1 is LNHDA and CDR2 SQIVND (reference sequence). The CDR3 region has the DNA TGTGCCAGTAGTCAACAGGGGGCGCTCGGAAATGAGCAGTTCTTC. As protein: CASSQQGALGNEQFF.

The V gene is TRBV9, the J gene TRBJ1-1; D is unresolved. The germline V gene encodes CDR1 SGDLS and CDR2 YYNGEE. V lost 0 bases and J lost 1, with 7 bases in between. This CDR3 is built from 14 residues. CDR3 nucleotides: TGTGCCAGCAGCGTAGAGGCGGGGAACACTGAAGCTTTCTTT. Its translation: CASSVEAGNTEAFF.

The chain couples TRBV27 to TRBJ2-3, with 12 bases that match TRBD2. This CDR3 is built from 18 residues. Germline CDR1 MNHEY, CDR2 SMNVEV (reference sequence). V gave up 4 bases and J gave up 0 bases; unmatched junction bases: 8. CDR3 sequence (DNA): TGTGCCAGCAGTTCCCGACTAGCGGGGGACGCTAGCACAGATACGCAGTATTTT. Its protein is CASSSRLAGDASTDTQYF.

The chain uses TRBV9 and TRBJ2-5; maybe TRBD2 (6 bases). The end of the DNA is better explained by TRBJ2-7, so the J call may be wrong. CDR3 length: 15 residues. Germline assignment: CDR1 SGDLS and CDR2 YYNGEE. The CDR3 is CASSVRGGLSYEQYF. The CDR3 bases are TGTGCCAGCAGCGTACGTGGGGGACTCTCCTACGAGCAGTACTTC.

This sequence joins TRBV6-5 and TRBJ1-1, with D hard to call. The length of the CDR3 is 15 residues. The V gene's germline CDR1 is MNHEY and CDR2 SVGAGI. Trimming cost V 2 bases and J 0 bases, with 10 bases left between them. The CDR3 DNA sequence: TGTGCCAGCAGTTACAGGTTCGGGGTGAACACTGAAGCTTTCTTT. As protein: CASSYRFGVNTEAFF.

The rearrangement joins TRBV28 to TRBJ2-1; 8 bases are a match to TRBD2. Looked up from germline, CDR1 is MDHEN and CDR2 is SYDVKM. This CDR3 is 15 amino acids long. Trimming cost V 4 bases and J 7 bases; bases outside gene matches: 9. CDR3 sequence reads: CASSSRTRGGNEQFF. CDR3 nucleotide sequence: TGTGCCAGCAGTTCCCGGACCCGCGGGGGGAATGAGCAGTTCTTC.

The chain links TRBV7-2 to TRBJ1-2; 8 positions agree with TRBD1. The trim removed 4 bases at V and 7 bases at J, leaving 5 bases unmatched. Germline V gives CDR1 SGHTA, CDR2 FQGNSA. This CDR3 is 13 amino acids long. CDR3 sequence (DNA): TGTGCCAGCAGCTCAGGGGGCCCTACTGGCTACACCTTC. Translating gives CASSSGGPTGYTF. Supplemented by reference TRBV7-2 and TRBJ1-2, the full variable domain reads GAGVSQSPSNKVTEKGKDVELRCDPISGHTALYWYRQSLGQGLEFLIYFQGNSAPDKSGLPSDRFSAERTGGSVSTLTIQRTQQEDSAVYLCASSSGGPTGYTFGSGTRLTVV.

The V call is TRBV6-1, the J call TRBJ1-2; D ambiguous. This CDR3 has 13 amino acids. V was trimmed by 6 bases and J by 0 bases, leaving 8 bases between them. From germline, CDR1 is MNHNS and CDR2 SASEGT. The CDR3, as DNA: TGTGCCAGCAGCGAAACAACTAACTATGGCTACACCTTC. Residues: CASSETTNYGYTF.

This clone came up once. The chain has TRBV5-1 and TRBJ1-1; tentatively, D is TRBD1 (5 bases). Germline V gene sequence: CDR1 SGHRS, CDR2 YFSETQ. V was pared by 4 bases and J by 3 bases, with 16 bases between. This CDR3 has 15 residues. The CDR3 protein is CASSLWRVGDTEAFF. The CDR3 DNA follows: TGCGCCAGCAGCCTTTGGAGGGTAGGGGACACTGAAGCTTTCTTT.